This T cell receptor beta chain was sequenced during a study of T cell clonality in common variable immunodeficiency. Clones were read by immunoSEQ multiplex PCR, and TCRdb kept only the in-frame ones, dropping some. The data show about 33,000 clones, with none appearing a single time. General study points: Reportedly, TCR beta sequences from common variable immunodeficiency showed fewer deletions and N-nucleotide insertions. Compared with controls, CVID subjects had fewer shared TCRbeta clones.

Patients and controls were mostly of Caucasian heritage. The table lists this clone with many counts. Its antigen is currently unknown. The read comes to an end 3 residues before the CDR3 does, leaving the germline J gene to fill in the end. V lost 3 bases, J lost 0 bases, and 3 bases stayed unmatched. Germline V gives CDR1 DFQATT, CDR2 SNEGSKA (reference sequence). The CDR3 sequence is 15 residues long. The sequenced sample was peripheral blood mononuclear cells. The chain couples TRBV20-1 to TRBJ1-3; 9 bases map to TRBD1. This clonotype was sampled from a human donor with common variable immunodeficiency. The CDR3 spells CSARWGQGSGNTIYF. The CDR3 bases that were read are TGCAGTGCTAGGTGGGGACAGGGCTCTGGAAACACC.